This T cell receptor beta chain comes out of a study of blood T cell repertoires in COVID-19. About the research overall: Donors in the United States, Italy and Spain gave samples during acute or convalescent COVID-19.

J lost 4 bases, V lost 4 bases, and 4 bases had no gene match. Germline lookup yields CDR1 SGHDT and CDR2 YYEEEE. The CDR3 extends over 15 amino acids. In the original processing: Scientists estimated how many nucleated cells there were by amplifying reference gene primers. Generated by immunoSEQ multiplex PCR, the TCRdb table keeps only in-frame clones and is missing some. From that table come the V and J calls and clone size; the DNA was used to work out D and trimming. Counted here are around 300,000 clones, about nine tenths occurring once; the ten biggest clones make up approximately 0.94%. The receptor comes from a woman aged 40 to 50 who had recovered from COVID-19. Sequenced: peripheral blood. This chain joins TRBV5-6 and TRBJ2-1; 11 nucleotides align to TRBD1. The DNA for the CDR3 is TGTGCCAGCAGCGGCGGACAGGGGGCTTACAATGAGCAGTTCTTC. This codes for CASSGGQGAYNEQFF.